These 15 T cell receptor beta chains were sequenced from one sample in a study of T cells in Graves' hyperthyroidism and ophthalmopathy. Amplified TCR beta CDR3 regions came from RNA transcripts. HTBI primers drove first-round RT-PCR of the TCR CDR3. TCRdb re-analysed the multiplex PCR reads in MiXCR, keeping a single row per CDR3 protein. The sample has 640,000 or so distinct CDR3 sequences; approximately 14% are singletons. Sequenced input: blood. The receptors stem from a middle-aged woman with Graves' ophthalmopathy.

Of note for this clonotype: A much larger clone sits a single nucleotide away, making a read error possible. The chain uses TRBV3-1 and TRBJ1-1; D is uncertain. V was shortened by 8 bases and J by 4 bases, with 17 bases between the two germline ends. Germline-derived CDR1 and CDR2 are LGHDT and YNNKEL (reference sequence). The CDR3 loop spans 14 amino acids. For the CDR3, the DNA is TGTGCCAGCGGCCTAACTTCCGGTGGCACTGAAGCTTTCTTT. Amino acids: CASGLTSGGTEAFF.

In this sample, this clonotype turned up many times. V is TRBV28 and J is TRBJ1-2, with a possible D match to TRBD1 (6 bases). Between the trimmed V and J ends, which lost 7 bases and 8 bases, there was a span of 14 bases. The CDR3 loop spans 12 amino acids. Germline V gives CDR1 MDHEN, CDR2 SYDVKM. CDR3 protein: CASKVGGRGYTF. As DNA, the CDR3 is TGTGCCAGCAAAGTAGGGGGTCGAGGCTACACCTTC.

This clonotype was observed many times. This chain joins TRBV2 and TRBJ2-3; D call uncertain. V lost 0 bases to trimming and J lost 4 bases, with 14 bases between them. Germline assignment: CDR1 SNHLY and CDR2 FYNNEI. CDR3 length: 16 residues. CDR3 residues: CASSEAGIRGPDTQYF. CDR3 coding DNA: TGTGCCAGCAGTGAAGCTGGGATTAGAGGCCCAGATACGCAGTATTTT. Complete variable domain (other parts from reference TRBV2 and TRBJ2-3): EPEVTQTPSHQVTQMGQEVILRCVPISNHLYFYWYRQILGQKVEFLVSFYNNEISEKSEIFDDQFSVERPDGSNFTLKIRSTKLEDSAMYFCASSEAGIRGPDTQYFGPGTRLTVL.

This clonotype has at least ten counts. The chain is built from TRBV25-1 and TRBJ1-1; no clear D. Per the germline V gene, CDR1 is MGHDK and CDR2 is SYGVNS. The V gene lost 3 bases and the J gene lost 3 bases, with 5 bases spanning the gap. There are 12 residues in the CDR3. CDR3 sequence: CASSELHTEAFF. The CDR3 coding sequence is TGTGCCAGCAGTGAGTTACACACTGAAGCTTTCTTT.

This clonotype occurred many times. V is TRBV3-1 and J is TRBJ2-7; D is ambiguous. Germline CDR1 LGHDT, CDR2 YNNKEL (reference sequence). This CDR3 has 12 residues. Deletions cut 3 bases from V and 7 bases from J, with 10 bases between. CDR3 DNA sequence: TGTGCCAGCAGCCATGTATTCCGGGAGCAGTACTTC. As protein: CASSHVFREQYF.

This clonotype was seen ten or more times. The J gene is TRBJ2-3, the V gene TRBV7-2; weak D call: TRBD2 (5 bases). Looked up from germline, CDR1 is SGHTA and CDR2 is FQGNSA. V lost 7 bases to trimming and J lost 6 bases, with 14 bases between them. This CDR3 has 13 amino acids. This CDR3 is CASIGLWTDTQYF. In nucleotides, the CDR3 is TGTGCCAGCATTGGTCTATGGACTGATACGCAGTATTTT.

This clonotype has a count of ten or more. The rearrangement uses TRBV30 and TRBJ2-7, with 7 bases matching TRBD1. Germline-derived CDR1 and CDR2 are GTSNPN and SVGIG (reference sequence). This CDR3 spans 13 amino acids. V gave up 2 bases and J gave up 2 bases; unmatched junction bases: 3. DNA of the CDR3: TGTGCCTGGAGTCGGGACAGAGCCTACGAGCAGTACTTC. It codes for CAWSRDRAYEQYF.

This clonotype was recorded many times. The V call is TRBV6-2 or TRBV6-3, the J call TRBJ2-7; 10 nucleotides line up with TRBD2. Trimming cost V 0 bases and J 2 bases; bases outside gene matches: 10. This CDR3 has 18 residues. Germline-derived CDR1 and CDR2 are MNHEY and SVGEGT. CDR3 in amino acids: CASSYSVAGGQIPYEQYF. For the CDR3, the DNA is TGTGCCAGCAGTTACTCGGTAGCGGGAGGACAAATTCCCTACGAGCAGTACTTC.

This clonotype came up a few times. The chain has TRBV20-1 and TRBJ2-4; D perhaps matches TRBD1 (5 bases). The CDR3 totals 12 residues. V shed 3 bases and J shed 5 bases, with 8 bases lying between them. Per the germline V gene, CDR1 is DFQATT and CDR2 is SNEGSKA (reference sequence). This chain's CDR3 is CSARGQQNIQYF. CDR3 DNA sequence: TGCAGTGCTAGGGGGCAGCAAAACATTCAGTACTTC.

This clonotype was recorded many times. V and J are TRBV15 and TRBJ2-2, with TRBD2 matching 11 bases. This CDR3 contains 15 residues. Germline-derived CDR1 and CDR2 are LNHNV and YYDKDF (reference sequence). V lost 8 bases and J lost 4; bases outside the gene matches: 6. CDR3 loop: CATSGTSGLTGELFF. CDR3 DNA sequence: TGTGCCACCTCGGGGACTAGCGGACTCACCGGGGAGCTGTTTTTT.

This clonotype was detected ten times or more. The CDR3 DNA reads TGTGCCAGCAGGGGGTGGCCCCACTACGAGCAGTACTTC. This translates into CASRGWPHYEQYF. The rearrangement joins TRBV28 to TRBJ2-7; D gene uncertain. The CDR3 contains 13 residues. V was pared by 6 bases and J by 3 bases, with 12 bases between. Germline CDR1 is MDHEN and CDR2 is SYDVKM.

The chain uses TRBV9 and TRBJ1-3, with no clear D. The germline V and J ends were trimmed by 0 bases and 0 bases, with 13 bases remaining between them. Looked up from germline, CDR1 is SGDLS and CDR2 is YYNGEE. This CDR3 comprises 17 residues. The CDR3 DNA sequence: TGTGCCAGCAGCGTAGAGGGAAGGCTGAGCTCTGGAAACACCATATATTTT. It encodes CASSVEGRLSSGNTIYF.

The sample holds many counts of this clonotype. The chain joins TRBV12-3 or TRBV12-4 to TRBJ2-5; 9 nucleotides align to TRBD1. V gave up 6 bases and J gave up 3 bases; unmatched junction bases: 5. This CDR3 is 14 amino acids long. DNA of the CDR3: TGTGCCAGCAGCAAGGGACAGGGTAAAGAGACCCAGTACTTC. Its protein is CASSKGQGKETQYF.

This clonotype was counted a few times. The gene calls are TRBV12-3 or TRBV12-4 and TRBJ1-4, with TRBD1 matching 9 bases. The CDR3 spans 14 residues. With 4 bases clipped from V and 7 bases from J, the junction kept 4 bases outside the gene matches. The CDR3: CASSWGQGLEKLFF. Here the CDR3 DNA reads TGTGCCAGCAGTTGGGGACAGGGTCTTGAAAAACTGTTTTTT.

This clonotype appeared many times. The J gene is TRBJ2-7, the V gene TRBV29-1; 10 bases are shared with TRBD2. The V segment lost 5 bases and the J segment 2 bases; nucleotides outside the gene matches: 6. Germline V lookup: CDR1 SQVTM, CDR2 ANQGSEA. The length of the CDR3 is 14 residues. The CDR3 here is CSVCLAGAAYEQYF. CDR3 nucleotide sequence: TGCAGCGTTTGTCTAGCGGGAGCGGCCTACGAGCAGTACTTC.